One and the same sample provided the 14 T cell receptor beta chains below, sequenced in a study of shared clonotypes between healthy human individuals. Profiled with immunoSEQ multiplex PCR; TCRdb holds only in-frame clones, not every one. The repertoire holds some 600,000 clones, with approximately 96% as singletons. Naive CD8 cells, CD45RO-negative and positively selected for CCR7, excluded terminally differentiated effector memory CD45RA+ cells. Specimen: naive CD8+ T cells sorted from blood. The receptor set was obtained from a woman aged 30 to 39 in good health.

The chain recombines TRBV5-1 with TRBJ2-7; 7 bases fit TRBD2. CDR1 is SGHRS and CDR2 is YFSETQ in the germline V gene. V lost 3 bases and J lost 2; bases outside the gene matches: 5. The length of the CDR3 is 14 residues. The CDR3 loop reads CASSSTGGPYEQYF. CDR3 DNA sequence: TGCGCCAGCAGCTCAACGGGAGGACCCTACGAGCAGTACTTC.

This clone showed up just a few times. V is TRBV27 and J is TRBJ1-1; no firm D call. Germline V gene data show CDR1 as MNHEY and CDR2 as SMNVEV (reference sequence). The CDR3 consists of 13 residues. Between the trimmed V and J ends, which lost 6 bases and 3 bases, there was a span of 11 bases. CDR3 region: CASSPGRHTEAFF. The CDR3 nucleotides are TGTGCCAGCAGCCCAGGCAGGCACACTGAAGCTTTCTTT.

CDR3 loop: CSVDAGTNSYEQYF. The CDR3 DNA is TGCAGCGTCGATGCCGGGACAAATTCCTACGAGCAGTACTTC. This sequence joins TRBV29-1 and TRBJ2-5, with D tentatively TRBD1 (6 bases). The DNA end is a closer match to TRBJ2-7, so the J assignment may be wrong. This CDR3 comprises 14 residues. Germline assignment: CDR1 SQVTM and CDR2 ANQGSEA.

The chain is built from TRBV10-3 and TRBJ2-7; D is possibly TRBD1 (5 bases). V shed 1 base and J shed 2 bases, with 9 bases lying between them. This CDR3 has 14 amino acids. Germline CDR1 is ENHRY and CDR2 is SYGVKD. The CDR3 DNA sequence: TGTGCCATCAGTGAGTTAGACAGTACCTACGAGCAGTACTTC. It is translated as CAISELDSTYEQYF.

This clone has just one count. The chain recombines TRBV19 with TRBJ2-5; TRBD2 matches at 15 bases. After removal of 6 bases from V and 5 bases from J, the junction contained 4 bases not matched to a gene. This CDR3 spans 15 amino acids. Germline lookup yields CDR1 LNHDA and CDR2 SQIVND (reference sequence). The DNA of the CDR3 is TGTGCCAGTAGCCCCGGACTAGCGGGAGGGGAGACCCAGTACTTC. Translation gives CASSPGLAGGETQYF.

The chain links TRBV28 to TRBJ1-4, with 7 bases aligning to TRBD1. CDR3 size: 14 residues. Germline lookup yields CDR1 MDHEN and CDR2 SYDVKM. With 5 bases clipped from V and 4 bases from J, the junction kept 4 bases outside the gene matches. CDR3 sequence reads: CASSRTGFNEKLFF. As DNA, the CDR3 is TGTGCCAGCAGTCGGACAGGTTTTAATGAAAAACTGTTTTTT. Variable domain in full (rest from reference TRBV28 and TRBJ1-4): DVKVTQSSRYLVKRTGEKVFLECVQDMDHENMFWYRQDPGLGLRLIYFSYDVKMKEKGDIPEGYSVSREKKERFSLILESASTNQTSMYLCASSRTGFNEKLFFGSGTQLSVL.

The chain has TRBV5-1 and TRBJ1-6, with 8 bases aligning to TRBD1. Per the germline V gene, CDR1 is SGHRS and CDR2 is YFSETQ. J lost 0 bases, V lost 4 bases, and 3 bases had no gene match. The CDR3 covers 16 residues. CDR3 DNA: TGCGCCAGCAGCCCCGACAGGGGCTCCTATAATTCACCCCTCCACTTT. This sequence encodes CASSPDRGSYNSPLHF.

The chain has TRBV7-9 and TRBJ1-2; TRBD1 is a possible D gene (6 bases). Between the trimmed V and J ends, which lost 6 bases and 7 bases, there was a span of 12 bases. CDR1 is SEHNR and CDR2 is FQNEAQ in the germline V gene (reference sequence). CDR3 length: 12 amino acids. This CDR3 reads CASRRTATGYTF. The CDR3 nucleotides read TGTGCCAGCAGGCGGACAGCGACTGGCTACACCTTC.

This chain connects TRBV4-1 to TRBJ2-3; no clear D gene. The CDR3 is 13 residues long. Germline assignment: CDR1 MGHRA and CDR2 YSYEKL. V was shortened by 1 base and J by 4 bases, with 6 bases between the two germline ends. The CDR3 loop reads CASSQAYADTQYF. The CDR3 nucleotides read TGCGCCAGCAGCCAAGCGTATGCAGATACGCAGTATTTT.

The chain links TRBV7-8 to TRBJ2-6; the D is unclear. Trimming took 8 bases from V and 0 from J, leaving 11 bases between them. The CDR3 sequence is 15 residues long. Germline V gene data show CDR1 as SGHVS and CDR2 as FQNEAQ. The CDR3 here is CASSEVRSGANVLTF. CDR3 bases: TGTGCCAGCTCCGAGGTCCGCTCTGGGGCCAACGTCCTGACTTTC.

The J gene is TRBJ2-7, the V gene TRBV4-2; D call uncertain. This CDR3 region has 13 residues. The germline gives CDR1 LGHNA, CDR2 YNFKEQ. V was trimmed by 0 bases and J by 3 bases, leaving 6 bases between them. CDR3 protein: CASSQEIHYEQYF. The DNA for the CDR3 is TGTGCCAGCAGCCAAGAGATCCACTACGAGCAGTACTTC.

CDR3 in amino acids: CASSVGGLPNEQFF. The CDR3, as DNA: TGTGCCAGCAGCGTAGGGGGACTCCCTAATGAGCAGTTCTTC. The chain has TRBV9 and TRBJ2-1, with D possibly matching TRBD2 (6 bases). This CDR3 has 14 residues. From germline, CDR1 is SGDLS and CDR2 YYNGEE. V lost 0 bases and J lost 7, with 11 bases in between.

The sample holds one count of this clone. V is TRBV29-1 and J is TRBJ2-7, with D possibly TRBD1 on 5 matching bases. Trimming stripped 4 bases from V and 0 bases from J, with 13 bases between. The CDR3 contains 14 residues. Germline loops: CDR1 SQVTM, CDR2 ANQGSEA. CDR3 sequence: CSVVNGQGSYEQYF. For the CDR3, the DNA is TGCAGCGTTGTTAATGGGCAGGGCTCCTACGAGCAGTACTTC.

This clone has only one observation. The chain combines TRBV5-6 with TRBJ2-5; no clear D. The tail of the sequence fits TRBJ2-7 better, so the J call may be wrong. Germline loops: CDR1 SGHDT, CDR2 YYEEEE. The CDR3 runs 13 residues. CDR3 sequence: CASSLGLDYEQYF. DNA of the CDR3: TGTGCCAGCAGCTTGGGGTTAGACTACGAGCAGTACTTC.